The sequence of this T cell receptor beta chain was determined in a study of CD8 T cells in Susac syndrome. The overall study: Within the group of sequenced Susac syndrome patients, more than five had active disease and roughly eight were in remission.

Study observations and caveats: There were over 15 Susac-specific public clones in total CD8+ repertoires and roughly 5 in CD8+ TEMRA repertoires.

Random hexamers served to reverse transcribe about 0.45 to 1 ug RNA. Across 54 Vbeta and 13 Jbeta, immunoSEQ multiplex PCR amplified TCR beta CDR3. TCRdb analysed the immunoSEQ multiplex PCR reads with MiXCR anew, one entry per CDR3 protein. The table includes roughly 52,000 distinct CDR3 sequences, approximately 95% detected once. The patients with Susac syndrome satisfied recently defined diagnostic criteria for either definite or probable disease. Germline CDR1 and CDR2: MGHDK and SYGVNS. The V gene lost 7 bases and the J gene lost 3 bases, with 7 bases spanning the gap. The CDR3 is made up of 13 amino acids. Of note for this clonotype: What it binds is not known.

The V and J genes are TRBV25-1 and TRBJ1-6; D call uncertain. Sequencing was carried out using CD8+ T cells from PBMCs. This TCR derives from a human donor with Susac syndrome. CDR3 loop: CASTPDYNSPLHF. The CDR3 bases are TGTGCCAGCACCCCCGACTATAATTCACCCCTCCACTTT.